This T cell receptor beta chain was sequenced in a study of CD8+ T cells in alopecia areata. Study summary: A 6-month period off drug followed tofacitinib, which lasted 6 to 18 months.

The V gene lost 6 bases and the J gene lost 7 bases, with 24 bases spanning the gap. The germline V gene encodes CDR1 LNHDA and CDR2 SQIVND (reference sequence). This CDR3 is 16 amino acids long. Extracted RNA was reverse transcribed, and the resulting cDNA served as sequencing template. The table came from immunoSEQ multiplex PCR; TCRdb's copy has only in-frame clones and leaves some out. The data hold 150,000 to 200,000 clones, with around three fifths observed a single time. Points on this clone: Its matching antigen is unknown.

Starting from PBMCs, sorting isolated CD4+ and CD8+ T cells. General study findings and limits: Scalp sequencing captures resident alphabeta T cells of normal skin too.

The origin of this receptor is a human donor with alopecia areata. The sequences come from CD4+ T cells sorted from blood, collected at week 0. V and J are TRBV19 and TRBJ1-1; tentative D call: TRBD1 (6 bases). The CDR3 nucleotides read TGTGCCAGTAGCCTCACCCTGGTAGGGCAGGGGAGTGAAGCTTTCTTT. Residues: CASSLTLVGQGSEAFF.